A selection of T cell receptor beta chains follows, all from one sample in a study of shared clonotypes between healthy human individuals. Clones were sequenced by immunoSEQ multiplex PCR, and TCRdb holds only the in-frame ones, with some missing. There are millions of clones in the sample; less than 95% occur only once, and about 1.1% lies in the top ten. The sample consisted of naive CD8+ T cells sorted from blood. Receptors originate from a man between 18 and 35 years old in good health. Each CDR3 is given with its conserved first and last residue. The D gene is left open where the match is weak. For some rows the clone size is stated as once, few or many, or as a class when expanded; others skip it.

clone size,J gene,D gene,V gene,CDR3 DNA,CDR3 protein
-,TRBJ2-5,-,TRBV5-6,TGTGCCAGCAGCTTCTTAGTTTCCGTCAGGGGCCAGTACTTC,CASSFLVSVRGQYF
-,TRBJ2-3,-,TRBV9,TGTGCCAGCAGCGTAGCGGGAGCCGGCGGAGATACGCAGTATTTT,CASSVAGAGGDTQYF
-,TRBJ2-7,TRBD2,TRBV5-6,TGTGCCAGCAGCTTTGGGACTAGCGGCTACGAGCAGTACTTC,CASSFGTSGYEQYF
-,TRBJ2-7,-,TRBV27,TGTGCCAGCAGTTTAGCGGGGGCATTCTACGAGCAGTACTTC,CASSLAGAFYEQYF
-,TRBJ2-1,TRBD2,TRBV4-3,TGCGCCAGCAGCCAAGTTCCGGGAGGCAACTATAATGAGCAGTTCTTC,CASSQVPGGNYNEQFF
-,TRBJ2-5,-,TRBV6-5,TGTGCCAGCAGTTCCGGGACCGGGCTTGGGGAGACCCAGTACTTC,CASSSGTGLGETQYF
-,TRBJ1-4,-,TRBV30,TGTGCCTCCATGAAGTTAAACAGCATTACCTGGGGTGAAAAACTGTTTTTT,CASMKLNSITWGEKLFF
once,TRBJ2-7,-,TRBV4-1,TGCGCCAGCAGCCAAGTGGACGGGGAACACTACGAGCAGTACTTC,CASSQVDGEHYEQYF
-,TRBJ2-3,-,TRBV27,TGTGCCAGCAGTTTCCCCGGGGAGGCAGATACGCAGTATTTT,CASSFPGEADTQYF
-,TRBJ1-5,-,TRBV5-4,TGTGCCAGCAGCTTGGGAGAAGGAGGGCCCCAGCATTTT,CASSLGEGGPQHF
-,TRBJ2-5,TRBD2,TRBV2,TGTGCCAGCACCCCTGATTGGGGACTAGCGGGAGCCGGTTTTCGAGAGACCCAGTACTTC,CASTPDWGLAGAGFRETQYF
-,TRBJ1-3,-,TRBV9,TGTGCCAGCAGCGTAGATGGAGTCTCTGGAAACACCATATATTTT,CASSVDGVSGNTIYF
once,TRBJ2-1,-,TRBV7-9,TGTGCCAGCAGCTACACAACCTCTGGATACAATGAGCAGTTCTTC,CASSYTTSGYNEQFF
-,TRBJ2-1,-,TRBV28,TGTGCCAGCAGTCGTAGCCCCGCCGGCGTCAATGAGCAGTTCTTC,CASSRSPAGVNEQFF